Listed below are T cell receptor beta chains from one sample, sequenced in a study of T cell responses to AZD1222 COVID-19 vaccine. TCRdb's copy holds only in-frame clones and misses some; the assay was immunoSEQ multiplex PCR. This table has 90,000 to 150,000 clones, 88% appearing once. This material consisted of peripheral blood, taken on day 0 of AZD1222 vaccination. All receptors derive from an adult in good health. CDR3s include the opening cysteine and the closing phenylalanine or tryptophan. D genes are given only for firm matches. Clone size is stated in some rows and not others, as once, few, many or a class when expanded.

-	TRBJ1-4	TRBV5-5	-	TGTGCCAGCAGCTTGGCTTCGGGGATTTCGGGAGAAAAACTGTTTTTT	CASSLASGISGEKLFF
-	TRBJ2-5	TRBV7-8	-	TGTGCCAGCAGCTTAATGGGCAGGGTGGAGACCCAGTACTTC	CASSLMGRVETQYF
-	TRBJ1-2	TRBV14	-	TGTGCCAGCAGCCAAACAGGCTATGGCTACACCTTC	CASSQTGYGYTF
-	TRBJ1-5	TRBV18	-	TGTGCCAGCTCACGCGAGGGGGGGGGCAATCAGCCCCAGCATTTT	CASSREGGGNQPQHF
-	TRBJ2-2	TRBV5-1	TRBD2	TGCGCCAGCAGCCCCTGGACTAGCGAAGCCGGGGAGCTGTTTTTT	CASSPWTSEAGELFF
-	TRBJ2-3	TRBV7-8	-	TGTGCCAGCAGCTTAACTAGGCCCACAGATACGCAGTATTTT	CASSLTRPTDTQYF
-	TRBJ1-2	TRBV7-2	TRBD1	TGTGCCAGCAGCTTAGCGCTCTGGGGACAGGGGGATGGCTACACCTTC	CASSLALWGQGDGYTF
-	TRBJ1-1	TRBV7-2	-	TGTGCCAGCATCCAGGGATATTACACTGAAGCTTTCTTT	CASIQGYYTEAFF
-	TRBJ1-5	TRBV12-3/TRBV12-4	TRBD1	TGTGCCAGCTCGGACAGGGGTAATCAGCCCCAGCATTTT	CASSDRGNQPQHF
-	TRBJ2-3	TRBV7-3	-	TGTGCCAGCAGCTTAATGCCCACTAAGACAGATACGCAGTATTTT	CASSLMPTKTDTQYF
once	TRBJ2-3	TRBV6-4	TRBD2	TGTGCCAGCAGTGACGGGGGGGTCGGCACAGATACGCAGTATTTT	CASSDGGVGTDTQYF
-	TRBJ2-7	TRBV7-8	TRBD1	TGTGCCAGCAGCTTAGAGAGAGGACAGGGTAACACCTACGAGCAGTACTTC	CASSLERGQGNTYEQYF
once	TRBJ1-6	TRBV3-1/TRBV3-2	-	TGTGCCAGCAGCCAAGGTCAGGGGAGGGATTCACCCCTCCACTTT	CASSQGQGRDSPLHF
-	TRBJ1-2	TRBV30	TRBD1	TGTGCCGCCCGGGACATCTTCTCAGGGGGGCGCTACACCTTC	CAARDIFSGGRYTF
-	TRBJ1-4	TRBV5-1	TRBD1	TGCGCCAGCAGCAAGAGCCCCTACAGGGGTGAAAAACTGTTTTTT	CASSKSPYRGEKLFF
-	TRBJ1-3	TRBV7-9	TRBD1	TGTGCCAGCAGCACCCAGGGGGGCTCTGGAAACACCATATATTTT	CASSTQGGSGNTIYF
-	TRBJ1-6	TRBV27	TRBD1	TGTGCCAGCAGTTCGGGACAGTATAATTCACCCCTCCACTTT	CASSSGQYNSPLHF
-	TRBJ1-5	TRBV6-1	TRBD1	TGTGCCAGCAGTGACCACAGGGGGAGCAATCAGCCCCAGCATTTT	CASSDHRGSNQPQHF
-	TRBJ2-1	TRBV2	TRBD2	TGTGCCAGCAGCCTAGCGGAGAGCTCCTACAATGAGCAGTTCTTC	CASSLAESSYNEQFF
-	TRBJ2-3	TRBV19	TRBD2	TGTGCCAGTAGTATTGAAGGGACTAGTCCCACAGATACGCAGTATTTT	CASSIEGTSPTDTQYF
-	TRBJ1-3	TRBV19	-	TGTGCCAGTAGTTCCCCCGACTCTGGAAACACCATATATTTT	CASSSPDSGNTIYF
once	TRBJ1-2	TRBV5-1	-	TGCGCCAGCAGCCCGTCTGTCGGTGGCTACACCTTC	CASSPSVGGYTF
-	TRBJ1-1	TRBV23-1	TRBD1	TGCGCCAGCAGTCACTTCCCGACAGGGCTAGACACTGAAGCTTTCTTT	CASSHFPTGLDTEAFF
once	TRBJ1-2	TRBV4-2	-	TGTGCCAGCAGCCAAGGTGCAGGGGGCTACACCTTC	CASSQGAGGYTF
-	TRBJ2-7	TRBV6-2/TRBV6-3	-	TGTGCCAGCAGCTTACCACTCGGACGGTTATACGAGCAGTACTTC	CASSLPLGRLYEQYF
-	TRBJ1-1	TRBV29-1	-	TGCAGCGTTTCCGTGGGGGCTCCGGGGAACACTGAAGCTTTCTTT	CSVSVGAPGNTEAFF
-	TRBJ2-7	TRBV5-1	TRBD1	TGCGCCAGCAGCTTCGACAGGGGCTACGAGCAGTACTTC	CASSFDRGYEQYF
-	TRBJ1-2	TRBV7-2	-	TGTGCCAGCAGCTTAGGGAGCACATACTATGGCTACACCTTC	CASSLGSTYYGYTF
-	TRBJ1-3	TRBV3-1/TRBV3-2	TRBD1	TGTGCCAGCAGCCTGACAGGGGGGGCCCCCAACACCATATATTTT	CASSLTGGAPNTIYF
-	TRBJ2-5	TRBV7-3	TRBD2	TGTGCCAGCAGCTCGGGACTAGCGGTTGAAGAGCAGTACTTC	CASSSGLAVEEQYF
-	TRBJ2-3	TRBV7-7	TRBD2	TGTGCTAGCAGCTTAGGAAATGGGGGGGGCACAGATACGCAGTATTTT	CASSLGNGGGTDTQYF
-	TRBJ1-1	TRBV2	-	TGTGCCAGCAGTGGGACTGAAGCTTTCTTT	CASSGTEAFF
-	TRBJ2-5	TRBV3-1/TRBV3-2	TRBD2	TGTGCCAGCAGCCTACGAGTAGGGACTAGCGGGGGGCGCCAAGAGACCCAGTACTTC	CASSLRVGTSGGRQETQYF
-	TRBJ1-2	TRBV19	-	TGTGCCAGTAGGACAGGACCCTATGGCTACACCTTC	CASRTGPYGYTF
-	TRBJ1-6	TRBV19	TRBD1	TGTGCCAGTAGTATCGACTTCAGGGGGATTAACGATTCACCCCTCCACTTT	CASSIDFRGINDSPLHF
-	TRBJ2-3	TRBV5-1	-	TGCGCCAGCAGCCGGACACCCCAAGGCGCAGATACGCAGTATTTT	CASSRTPQGADTQYF
-	TRBJ2-7	TRBV9	TRBD2	TGTGCCAGCAGCATGACTAGCGGGGGGCCCCGCGAGCAGTACTTC	CASSMTSGGPREQYF
once	TRBJ2-7	TRBV3-1/TRBV3-2	-	TGTGCCAGCAAGGGACACGCATCCTACGAGCAGTACTTC	CASKGHASYEQYF
-	TRBJ1-5	TRBV9	-	TGTGCCAGCAGCCCCGGTGGATGGTTCCCCGGAAATGAAAATCAGCCCCAGCATTTT	CASSPGGWFPGNENQPQHF
-	TRBJ2-3	TRBV18	TRBD2	TGTGCCAGCTCAGGGGGACTAGCTGGGTCCCCAGATACGCAGTATTTT	CASSGGLAGSPDTQYF
-	TRBJ1-4	TRBV10-1	TRBD1	TGCGCCAGCAGTGAGGGGGGACAGGCCTATGAAAAACTGTTTTTT	CASSEGGQAYEKLFF
-	TRBJ1-2	TRBV18	TRBD1	TGTGCCAGCTCACCTTTGGAACCGGTCGACAGGGGTCCTTATGGCTACACCTTC	CASSPLEPVDRGPYGYTF
-	TRBJ2-1	TRBV2	TRBD2	TGTGCCAGCAGTGATGGGACTAGAGATGAGCAGTTCTTC	CASSDGTRDEQFF
-	TRBJ1-6	TRBV10-3	-	TGTGCCATCAGTGGGGTGAATTCACCCCTCCACTTT	CAISGVNSPLHF
few	TRBJ2-1	TRBV4-1	-	TGCGCCAGCAGCCAAGATGAGAGGGGACCATCCTACAATGAGCAGTTCTTC	CASSQDERGPSYNEQFF
-	TRBJ1-1	TRBV7-3	-	TGTGCCAGCAGCTTAGGCTTGTTGAACACTGAAGCTTTCTTT	CASSLGLLNTEAFF
few	TRBJ1-2	TRBV7-3	-	TGTGCCAGCAGCTTAACGTCAACAGGGATCTATGGCTACACCTTC	CASSLTSTGIYGYTF
-	TRBJ2-3	TRBV7-9	TRBD2	TGTGCCAGCAGCCCCCTGCCCCGGGGGGTCACGAATACGCAGTATTTT	CASSPLPRGVTNTQYF
-	TRBJ2-7	TRBV14	-	TGTGCCAGCAGCCGAGATAGGGGGGCGACCTACGAGCAGTACTTC	CASSRDRGATYEQYF
-	TRBJ1-1	TRBV6-2/TRBV6-3	-	TGTGCCAGCAGTCAGCCGACAGGACTGAACACTGAAGCTTTCTTT	CASSQPTGLNTEAFF
-	TRBJ1-6	TRBV3-1/TRBV3-2	TRBD1	TGTGCCAGCAGCCACACATCCGGGACAGGGGGCACCCCCCTCCACTTT	CASSHTSGTGGTPLHF
-	TRBJ2-5	TRBV2	TRBD2	TGTGCCAGCAGCGGACTAGCGGGGGCTCAAGAGACCCAGTACTTC	CASSGLAGAQETQYF
-	TRBJ2-7	TRBV5-4	TRBD1	TGTGCCAGCAGCTTGGGGACAGGGGCCGGAACCTACGAGCAGTACTTC	CASSLGTGAGTYEQYF
-	TRBJ1-1	TRBV29-1	-	TGCAGCGTTGAAGGACGGATGAACACTGAAGCTTTCTTT	CSVEGRMNTEAFF
-	TRBJ2-3	TRBV19	-	TGTGCCAGTGGGGGATGGGGCACAGATACGCAGTATTTT	CASGGWGTDTQYF
once	TRBJ1-6	TRBV27	-	TGTGCCAGCGGGAGAGCGGCTAGGAGCTCCTATAATTCACCCCTCCACTTT	CASGRAARSSYNSPLHF
-	TRBJ2-3	TRBV3-1/TRBV3-2	-	TGTGCCAGCAGCGCCCGAACAGATACGCAGTATTTT	CASSARTDTQYF
-	TRBJ2-5	TRBV11-2	-	TGTGCCAGCAGCTTTTCCTTTAGAGAGACCCAGTACTTC	CASSFSFRETQYF
-	TRBJ2-3	TRBV4-1	-	TGCGCCAGCAGCCAAGTGCTCGGGACACAGAAAGGCACAGATACGCAGTATTTT	CASSQVLGTQKGTDTQYF